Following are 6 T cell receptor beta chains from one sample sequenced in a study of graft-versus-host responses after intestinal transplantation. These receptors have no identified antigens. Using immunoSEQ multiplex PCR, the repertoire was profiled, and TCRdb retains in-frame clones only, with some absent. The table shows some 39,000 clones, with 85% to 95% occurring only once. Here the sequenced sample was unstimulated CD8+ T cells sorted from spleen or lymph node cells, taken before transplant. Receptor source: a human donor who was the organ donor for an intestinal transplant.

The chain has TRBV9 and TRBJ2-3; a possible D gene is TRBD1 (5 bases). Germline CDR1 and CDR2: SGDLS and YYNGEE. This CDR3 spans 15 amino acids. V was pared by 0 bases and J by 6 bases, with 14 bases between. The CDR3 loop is CASSVEGQQVDTQYF. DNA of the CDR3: TGTGCCAGCAGCGTAGAGGGGCAGCAAGTGGATACGCAGTATTTT.

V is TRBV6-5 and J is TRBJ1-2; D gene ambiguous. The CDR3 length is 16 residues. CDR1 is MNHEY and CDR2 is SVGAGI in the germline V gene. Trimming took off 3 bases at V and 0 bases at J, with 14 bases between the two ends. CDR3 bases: TGTGCCAGCAGTTATTCCAACCCGGAGACTAACTATGGCTACACCTTC. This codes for CASSYSNPETNYGYTF.

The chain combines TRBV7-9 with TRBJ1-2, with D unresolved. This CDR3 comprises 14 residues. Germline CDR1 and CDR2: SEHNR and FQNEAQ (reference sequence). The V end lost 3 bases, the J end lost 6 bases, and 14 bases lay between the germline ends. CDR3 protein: CASSFETDGNGYTF. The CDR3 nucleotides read TGTGCCAGCAGCTTTGAAACGGACGGCAATGGCTACACCTTC. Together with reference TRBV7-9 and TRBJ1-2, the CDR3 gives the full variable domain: DTGVSQNPRHKITKRGQNVTFRCDPISEHNRLYWYRQTLGQGPEFLTYFQNEAQLEKSRLLSDRFSAERPKGSFSTLEIQRTEQGDSAMYLCASSFETDGNGYTFGSGTRLTVV.

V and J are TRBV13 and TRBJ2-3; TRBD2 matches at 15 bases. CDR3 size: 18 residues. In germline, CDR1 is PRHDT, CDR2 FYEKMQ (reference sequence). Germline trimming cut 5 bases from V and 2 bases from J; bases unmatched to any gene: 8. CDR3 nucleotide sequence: TGTGCCAGCAGCCCAGGACTAGCGGGGGGGCTTAACACAGATACGCAGTATTTT. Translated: CASSPGLAGGLNTDTQYF.

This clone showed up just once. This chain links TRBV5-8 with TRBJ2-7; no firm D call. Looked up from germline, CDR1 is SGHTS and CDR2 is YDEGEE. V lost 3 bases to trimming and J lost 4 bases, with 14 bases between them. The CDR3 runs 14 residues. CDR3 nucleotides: TGTGCCAGCAGCTCCCCCCGGAACGGTTACGAGCAGTACTTC. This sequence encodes CASSSPRNGYEQYF.

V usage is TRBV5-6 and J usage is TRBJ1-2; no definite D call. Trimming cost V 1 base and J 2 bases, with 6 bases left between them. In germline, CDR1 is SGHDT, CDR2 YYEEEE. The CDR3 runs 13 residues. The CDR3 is CASSLLENYGYTF. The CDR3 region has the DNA TGTGCCAGCAGCTTGCTAGAGAACTATGGCTACACCTTC. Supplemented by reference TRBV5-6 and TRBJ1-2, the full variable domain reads DAGVTQSPTHLIKTRGQQVTLRCSPKSGHDTVSWYQQALGQGPQFIFQYYEEEERQRGNFPDRFSGHQFPNYSSELNVNALLLGDSALYLCASSLLENYGYTFGSGTRLTVV.